This is a list of T cell receptor beta chains from one sample in a study of blood T cell repertoires in COVID-19. Here immunoSEQ multiplex PCR was the method, and the copy in TCRdb shows in-frame clones only, minus some. The sample holds 150,000 to 200,000 clones, 65% to 85% seen once. The sample comprised peripheral blood. These receptors all come from an elderly woman with acute or convalescent COVID-19. CDR3s include the opening cysteine and the closing phenylalanine or tryptophan. The D gene is left open where the match is weak. Rows may omit the clone size; those that give it use once, few, many or a size class.

V	D	size	length	J	DNA	CDR3
TRBV12-3/TRBV12-4	-	-	13	TRBJ2-7	TGTGCCAGCAGTTTAGCGGAGGGTTACGAGCAGTACTTC	CASSLAEGYEQYF
TRBV7-2	-	-	13	TRBJ1-3	TGTGCCAGCAGCCCCGGGTCTGGAAACACCATATATTTT	CASSPGSGNTIYF
TRBV6-5	TRBD1	-	13	TRBJ2-7	TGTGCCAGCAGGGTACAGGGGGTCGACGAGCAGTACTTC	CASRVQGVDEQYF
TRBV2	-	-	17	TRBJ1-2	TGTGCCAGCGGCAGGGACATTAGGACCCCCCAAAACTATGGCTACACCTTC	CASGRDIRTPQNYGYTF
TRBV6-5	-	-	15	TRBJ1-6	TGTGCCAGCAGTTACTCGGGCGGGGCAGGGATACCCCTCCACTTT	CASSYSGGAGIPLHF
TRBV7-2	-	-	16	TRBJ2-5	TGTGCCAGCAGCTTATACCATGGGGGGACCCAAGAGACCCAGTACTTC	CASSLYHGGTQETQYF
TRBV6-4	TRBD1	-	14	TRBJ1-6	TGTGCCAGCAGGGCCGAGGGGGCGTATTCACCCCTCCACTTT	CASRAEGAYSPLHF
TRBV5-1	-	-	15	TRBJ2-1	TGCGCCAGCAGCTTGGAAGGCAGGGGCAGGGGAGAGCAGTTCTTC	CASSLEGRGRGEQFF
TRBV3-1/TRBV3-2	TRBD2	-	15	TRBJ2-2	TGTGCCAGCAGCCCGGGAACGGGAGGGACCGGGGAGCTGTTTTTT	CASSPGTGGTGELFF
TRBV4-1	-	-	15	TRBJ1-1	TGCGCCAGCAGCCAAGCGGACAGAATGAACACTGAAGCTTTCTTT	CASSQADRMNTEAFF
TRBV3-1/TRBV3-2	TRBD1	-	15	TRBJ1-2	TGTGCCAGCACCGGGACAGGGACTTTTAACTATGGCTACACCTTC	CASTGTGTFNYGYTF
TRBV5-4	TRBD2	-	15	TRBJ2-5	TGTGCCAGCAGCTTGACTAGCGGGGTACAAGAGACCCAGTACTTC	CASSLTSGVQETQYF
TRBV5-1	TRBD2	-	18	TRBJ2-5	TGCGCCAGCAGCCTTGGACTAGCGGGTCAACGGTGGCAGGAGACCCAGTACTTC	CASSLGLAGQRWQETQYF
TRBV5-1	-	once	15	TRBJ1-1	TGCGCCAGCAGCTATACCGGGACAATGAACACTGAAGCTTTCTTT	CASSYTGTMNTEAFF
TRBV5-4	TRBD2	-	15	TRBJ2-1	TGTGCCAGCAGCCCCGGGACTAGCTCCTACAATGAGCAGTTCTTC	CASSPGTSSYNEQFF
TRBV19	-	-	13	TRBJ2-7	TGTGCCAGTAGTATCCGGGGATACGGCGAGCAGTACTTC	CASSIRGYGEQYF
TRBV5-1	TRBD1	-	15	TRBJ2-1	TGCGCCAGCAGCTTGTTAGCGGACAGGGTGGGTGAGCAGTTCTTC	CASSLLADRVGEQFF
TRBV5-4	TRBD2	-	19	TRBJ2-6	TGTGCCAGCAGCTTGGGGGGACTAGCGGGCCTCTCTGGGGCCAACGTCCTGACTTTC	CASSLGGLAGLSGANVLTF
TRBV6-5	-	-	15	TRBJ1-1	TGTGCCAGCAGTTACTCGATAGAGATGAACACTGAAGCTTTCTTT	CASSYSIEMNTEAFF
TRBV4-2	TRBD1	-	16	TRBJ1-5	TGTGCCAGCAGCCAAGGAGGACAGGGCGACAATCAGCCCCAGCATTTT	CASSQGGQGDNQPQHF
TRBV5-8	TRBD1	-	16	TRBJ2-2	TGTGCCAGCAGCCTAAAACAGGGGGCGAACACCGGGGAGCTGTTTTTT	CASSLKQGANTGELFF